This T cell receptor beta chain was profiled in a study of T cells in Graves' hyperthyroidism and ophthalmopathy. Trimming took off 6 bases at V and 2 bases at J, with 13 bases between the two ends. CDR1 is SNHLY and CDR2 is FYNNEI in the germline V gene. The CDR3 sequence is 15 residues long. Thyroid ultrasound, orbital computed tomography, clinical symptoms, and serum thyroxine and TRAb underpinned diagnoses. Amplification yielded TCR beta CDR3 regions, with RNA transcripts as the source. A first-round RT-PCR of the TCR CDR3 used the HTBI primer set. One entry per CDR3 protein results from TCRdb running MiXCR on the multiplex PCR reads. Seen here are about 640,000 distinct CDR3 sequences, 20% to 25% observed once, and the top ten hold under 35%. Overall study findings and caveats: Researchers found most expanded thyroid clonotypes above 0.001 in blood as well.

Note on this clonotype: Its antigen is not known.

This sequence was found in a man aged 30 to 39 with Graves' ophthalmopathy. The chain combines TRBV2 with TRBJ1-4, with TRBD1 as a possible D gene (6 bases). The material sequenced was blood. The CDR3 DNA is TGTGCCAGCAGGGGGGGGGGGCTGACTAATGAAAAACTGTTTTTT. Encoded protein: CASRGGGLTNEKLFF.